One sample yielded the 6 T cell receptor beta chains listed below, sequenced in a study of graft-versus-host responses after intestinal transplantation. The method was immunoSEQ multiplex PCR; TCRdb's version includes in-frame clones alone and lacks a portion of them. Of some 110,000 clones in the sample, approximately 90% were seen once. No antigen has been assigned to these receptors. The material was unstimulated CD4+ T cells sorted from spleen or lymph node cells, obtained before intestinal transplant. These receptor sequences come from a human donor who received an intestinal transplant.

V gene TRBV9 combines with J gene TRBJ2-7; TRBD1 is a possible D gene (5 bases). CDR1 and CDR2 (germline): SGDLS, YYNGEE. Trimming shortened V by 0 bases and J by 1 base, and 11 bases separated the two germline ends. The CDR3 totals 15 residues. CDR3 region: CASSVGPGKSYEQYF. CDR3 sequence (DNA): TGTGCCAGCAGCGTAGGTCCAGGGAAATCCTACGAGCAGTACTTC.

The chain joins TRBV5-1 to TRBJ2-1, with a weak D call TRBD2 (6 bases). Trimming removed 1 base from V and 8 bases from J, with 10 bases in between. This CDR3 spans 13 amino acids. CDR1 and CDR2 from the germline V gene are SGHRS and YFSETQ. The CDR3 loop reads CASSLPGDDEQFF. As DNA, the CDR3 is TGCGCCAGCAGCTTGCCGGGGGACGATGAGCAGTTCTTC.

The chain joins TRBV18 to TRBJ1-6; TRBD1 might be the D (6 bases). Per germline, CDR1 KGHSH and CDR2 LQKENI. This CDR3 spans 17 amino acids. Trimming shortened V by 5 bases and J by 0 bases, and 14 bases separated the two germline ends. The CDR3 sequence: CASSAGQSSSYNSPLHF. The CDR3 coding sequence is TGTGCCAGCTCAGCCGGACAGTCGAGCTCCTATAATTCACCCCTCCACTTT. The complete variable domain, with remaining parts taken from reference TRBV18 and TRBJ1-6, reads NAGVMQNPRHLVRRRGQEARLRCSPMKGHSHVYWYRQLPEEGLKFMVYLQKENIIDESGMPKERFSAEFPKEGPSILRIQQVVRGDSAAYFCASSAGQSSSYNSPLHFGNGTRLTVT.

Comment on this clone: The junction and the germline gene differ at one end; a read error may be behind it. This sequence joins TRBV2 and TRBJ1-1, with 10 bases identical to TRBD1. The germline gives CDR1 SNHLY, CDR2 FYNNEI. This CDR3 is 12 amino acids long. This chain's CDR3 is CASAGTGALGDF. The CDR3 DNA is TGTGCCAGCGCCGGGACAGGGGCCCTTGGTGACTTT.

The chain carries TRBV2 and TRBJ2-7; D is perhaps TRBD2 (7 bases). The V gene's germline CDR1 is SNHLY and CDR2 FYNNEI. The CDR3 is 14 amino acids. With 3 bases removed from V and 3 bases from J, the gap between germline ends came to 12 bases. CDR3 DNA: TGTGCCAGCAGTGAGGGGAGGGGGGGCTACGAGCAGTACTTC. It encodes CASSEGRGGYEQYF.

The rearrangement links TRBV5-1 to TRBJ1-4; TRBD1 aligns across 8 bases. The germline gives CDR1 SGHRS, CDR2 YFSETQ. J lost 2 bases, V lost 4 bases, and 7 bases had no gene match. CDR3 length: 16 residues. DNA of the CDR3: TGCGCCAGCAGCAACGGACAGGGTAGCACTAATGAAAAACTGTTTTTT. Residues: CASSNGQGSTNEKLFF.